Listed below are T cell receptor beta chains from one sample, sequenced in a study of blood T cell repertoires in COVID-19. Measured with immunoSEQ multiplex PCR; TCRdb has only the in-frame clones, and not every one. The repertoire holds 270,000 or so clones, about 88% seen once, with under 8% in the top ten. The material sequenced was PBMCs or T cells enriched from blood (not recorded which). These TCRs come from a woman aged 50 to 60 who had been exposed to COVID-19. The CDR3 runs from the conserved cysteine through the conserved F or W. The order of the fields is clone size, D gene, J gene, V gene, CDR3 protein, CDR3 DNA. The D gene is left open where the match is weak. For some rows the clone size is stated as once, few or many, or as a class when expanded; others skip it.

NA	NA	TRBJ2-1	TRBV28	CASSITAAGQEQFF	TGTGCCAGCAGTATCACCGCGGCAGGGCAAGAGCAGTTCTTC
NA	NA	TRBJ1-1	TRBV20-1	CSATFTEAFF	TGCAGTGCTACCTTCACTGAAGCTTTCTTT
NA	NA	TRBJ2-2	TRBV3-1/TRBV3-2	CASSQDRGRTGELFF	TGTGCCAGCAGCCAAGACAGGGGAAGGACCGGGGAGCTGTTTTTT
NA	NA	TRBJ1-5	TRBV27	CASRRSSGPQHF	TGTGCCAGCAGACGGTCCTCGGGACCCCAGCATTTT
NA	TRBD2	TRBJ2-2	TRBV3-1/TRBV3-2	CASSQARTSGVYTGELFF	TGTGCCAGCAGCCAAGCCAGGACTAGCGGGGTATACACCGGGGAGCTGTTTTTT
NA	NA	TRBJ2-1	TRBV6-5	CASSWGAGNEQFF	TGTGCCAGCAGTTGGGGCGCCGGGAATGAGCAGTTCTTC
NA	NA	TRBJ1-4	TRBV19	CASSIVGKGEKLFF	TGTGCCAGTAGTATCGTGGGGAAGGGGGAAAAACTGTTTTTT
once	TRBD2	TRBJ2-3	TRBV15	CATSREGLAGPDTQYF	TGTGCCACCAGCAGAGAGGGACTAGCGGGGCCAGATACGCAGTATTTT
NA	TRBD1	TRBJ2-7	TRBV2	CASTSGDRAYEQYF	TGTGCCAGCACCTCCGGGGACAGAGCCTACGAGCAGTACTTC
NA	NA	TRBJ2-1	TRBV5-1	CASSIDGQYNEQFF	TGCGCCAGCAGCATAGACGGACAGTACAATGAGCAGTTCTTC
NA	TRBD2	TRBJ2-3	TRBV5-5	CASSLALAGETDTQYF	TGTGCCAGCAGCTTGGCTCTAGCGGGGGAGACAGATACGCAGTATTTT
NA	NA	TRBJ2-7	TRBV7-2	CASSLFTGSAEQYF	TGTGCCAGCAGCTTATTTACAGGGTCTGCAGAGCAGTACTTC
NA	TRBD1	TRBJ1-1	TRBV18	CASYSRRTGDTEAFF	TGTGCCAGCTACTCCAGGAGGACAGGGGACACTGAAGCTTTCTTT
NA	NA	TRBJ2-3	TRBV7-2	CASSLSGVLSDTQYF	TGTGCCAGCAGCTTATCAGGGGTGTTGTCAGATACGCAGTATTTT
NA	NA	TRBJ1-2	TRBV18	CASSPGERGGVLTAYTF	TGTGCCAGCTCACCGGGAGAGAGAGGGGGAGTCTTAACGGCCTACACCTTC